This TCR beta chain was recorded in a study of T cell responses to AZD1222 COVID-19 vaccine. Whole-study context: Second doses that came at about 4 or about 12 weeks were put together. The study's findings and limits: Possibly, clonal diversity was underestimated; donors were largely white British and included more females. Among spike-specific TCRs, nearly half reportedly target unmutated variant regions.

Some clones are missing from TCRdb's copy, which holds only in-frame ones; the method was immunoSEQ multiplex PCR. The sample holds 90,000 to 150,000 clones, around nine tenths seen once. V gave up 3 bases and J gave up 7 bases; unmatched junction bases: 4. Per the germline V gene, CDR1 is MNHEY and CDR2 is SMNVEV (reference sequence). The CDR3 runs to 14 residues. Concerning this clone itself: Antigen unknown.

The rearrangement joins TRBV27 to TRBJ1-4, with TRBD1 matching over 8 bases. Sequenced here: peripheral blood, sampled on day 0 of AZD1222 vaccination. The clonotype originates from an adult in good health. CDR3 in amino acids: CASSFRGHGEKLFF. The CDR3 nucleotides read TGTGCCAGCAGTTTCAGGGGGCACGGTGAAAAACTGTTTTTT.